The clone carrying this T cell receptor (beta chain) was recorded only once. Antigen: not known. Repertoires were generated with immunoSEQ multiplex PCR, while TCRdb's copy carries only in-frame clones and drops some. The sample holds thousands of clones, roughly 72% seen once. This sample is drawn from a study of high-grade serous ovarian cancer treatment subgroups. Study conclusions and caveats: Different patients shared almost no repertoire; same-patient tumors shared about 0.11 to 0.85. TCR relatedness rose with neoantigen level and trended with mutation load.

Tumor samples were taken before definitive surgery or chemotherapy. The sample comprised tumor tissue. The clonotype comes from a human donor with high-grade serous ovarian cancer.

The CDR3 spells CASRPDRGNTEAFF. CDR3 sequence (DNA): TGTGCCAGCAGACCCGACAGGGGGAACACTGAAGCTTTCTTT. The chain joins TRBV6-5 to TRBJ1-1; 8 bases map to TRBD1. The trim removed 6 bases at V and 1 base at J, leaving 4 bases unmatched. The CDR3 has 14 residues. Germline lookup yields CDR1 MNHEY and CDR2 SVGAGI.